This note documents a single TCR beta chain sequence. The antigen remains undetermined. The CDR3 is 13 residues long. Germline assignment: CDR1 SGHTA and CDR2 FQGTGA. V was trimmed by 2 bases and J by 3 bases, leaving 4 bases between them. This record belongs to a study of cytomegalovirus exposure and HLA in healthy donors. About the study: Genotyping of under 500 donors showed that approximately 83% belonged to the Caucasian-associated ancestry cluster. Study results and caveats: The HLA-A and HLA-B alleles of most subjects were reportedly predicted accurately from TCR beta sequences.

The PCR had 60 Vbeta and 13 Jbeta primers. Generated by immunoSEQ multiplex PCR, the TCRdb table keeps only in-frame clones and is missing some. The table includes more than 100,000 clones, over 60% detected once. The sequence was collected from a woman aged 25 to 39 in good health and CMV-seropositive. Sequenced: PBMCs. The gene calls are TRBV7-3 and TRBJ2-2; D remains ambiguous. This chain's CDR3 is CASSLADTGELFF. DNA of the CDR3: TGTGCCAGCAGCTTAGCGGACACCGGGGAGCTGTTTTTT.